These 32 T cell receptor beta chains share one sample of origin, sequenced in a study of CD8+ T cells in alopecia areata. Reverse transcription of extracted RNA yielded cDNA, which provided the sequencing template. Sequencing used immunoSEQ multiplex PCR; TCRdb keeps in-frame clones, though not all of them. This sample carries hundreds of thousands of clones, under 80% of them seen once, and the ten largest clones take around 1.2%. The sequencing here drew on CD4+ T cells sorted from blood, taken at week 0. The receptors stem from a human donor with alopecia areata.

The chain carries TRBV7-2 and TRBJ2-1, with D perhaps given as TRBD1 or TRBD2 (5 bases each). With 0 bases removed from V and 4 bases from J, the gap between germline ends came to 10 bases. The CDR3 covers 15 residues. In germline, CDR1 is SGHTA, CDR2 FQGNSA. CDR3 DNA: TGTGCCAGCAGCTTAGCTGGGACCAATTACAATGAGCAGTTCTTC. Translated, it gives CASSLAGTNYNEQFF.

The chain recombines TRBV25-1 with TRBJ2-3; 9 bases are a match to TRBD1. CDR3 size: 15 residues. V trimming: 3 bases; J trimming: 5 bases; junction bases outside the gene matches: 6. Germline loops: CDR1 MGHDK, CDR2 SYGVNS. CDR3 region: CASSDNRQGGDTQYF. In DNA, the CDR3 is TGTGCCAGCAGTGACAATCGACAGGGGGGAGATACGCAGTATTTT. The complete variable domain, with remaining parts taken from reference TRBV25-1 and TRBJ2-3, reads EADIYQTPRYLVIGTGKKITLECSQTMGHDKMYWYQQDPGMELHLIHYSYGVNSTEKGDLSSESTVSRIRTEHFPLTLESARPSHTSQYLCASSDNRQGGDTQYFGPGTRLTVL.

The V call is TRBV29-1, the J call TRBJ2-6; TRBD2 agrees at 7 bases. V lost 7 bases, J lost 0 bases, and 21 bases stayed unmatched. This CDR3 is built from 20 residues. Germline loops: CDR1 SQVTM, CDR2 ANQGSEA. CDR3 region: CSAQVRLAEVPDSGANVLTF. DNA for the CDR3: TGCAGCGCCCAGGTCCGGCTAGCGGAGGTACCCGACTCTGGGGCCAACGTCCTGACTTTC.

Comments on this clone: Other DNA sequences in the sample encode the same CDR3. The chain has TRBV20-1 and TRBJ2-5; D gene ambiguous. This CDR3 has 10 residues. Germline assignment: CDR1 DFQATT and CDR2 SNEGSKA (reference sequence). Between the trimmed V and J ends, which lost 2 bases and 4 bases, there was a span of 2 bases. The CDR3, as DNA: TGCAGTGCTAGAAGAGAGACCCAGTACTTC. Protein: CSARRETQYF.

In its sample, this clone was seen a few times. V and J are TRBV30 and TRBJ2-3; D possibly corresponds to TRBD2 (6 bases). Deletions cut 2 bases from V and 1 base from J, with 10 bases between. The CDR3 runs 14 residues. Germline lookup yields CDR1 GTSNPN and CDR2 SVGIG (reference sequence). The CDR3 loop is CAWSYPGGTDTQYF. Here the CDR3 DNA reads TGTGCCTGGAGTTACCCGGGGGGCACAGATACGCAGTATTTT.

The gene calls are TRBV5-1 and TRBJ2-3, with 7 positions matching TRBD1. This CDR3 spans 15 amino acids. The junction had 4 bases not matched to a gene; V was cut back by 0 bases and J by 3 bases. The germline CDR1 and CDR2 sequences are SGHRS and YFSETQ. The CDR3 is CASSLVTGRTDTQYF. The CDR3, as DNA: TGCGCCAGCAGCTTGGTGACAGGGCGAACAGATACGCAGTATTTT.

This chain joins TRBV7-3 and TRBJ2-1; D remains ambiguous. The V gene's germline CDR1 is SGHTA and CDR2 FQGTGA. This CDR3 comprises 17 residues. V gave up 5 bases and J gave up 0 bases, with 17 bases separating them. The CDR3 protein is CASSPARLASSYNEQFF. DNA of the CDR3: TGTGCCAGCAGCCCTGCGCGACTGGCGAGCTCCTACAATGAGCAGTTCTTC.

J is TRBJ1-6 and V is TRBV14, with D tentatively TRBD1 (5 bases). Germline CDR1 is SGHDN and CDR2 is FVKESK. The CDR3 loop spans 14 amino acids. V lost 4 bases and J lost 5, with 9 bases in between. CDR3 in DNA: TGTGCCAGCAGCCGGACACGCGATAATTCACCCCTCCACTTT. It is translated as CASSRTRDNSPLHF. The whole variable domain, filled in from reference TRBV14 and TRBJ1-6, reads EAGVTQFPSHSVIEKGQTVTLRCDPISGHDNLYWYRRVMGKEIKFLLHFVKESKQDESGMPNNRFLAERTGGTYSTLKVQPAELEDSGVYFCASSRTRDNSPLHFGNGTRLTVT.

CDR3 sequence (DNA): TGCAGTGCTGACAGGAACACTGAAGCTTTCTTT. The encoded protein is CSADRNTEAFF. V usage is TRBV20-1 and J usage is TRBJ1-1; D is possibly TRBD1 (5 bases). Between the trimmed V and J ends, which lost 5 bases and 1 base, there was a span of 5 bases. In germline, CDR1 is DFQATT, CDR2 SNEGSKA (reference sequence). This CDR3 contains 11 residues.

This clone was recorded only once. The gene calls are TRBV30 and TRBJ2-5; the match to TRBD1 covers 8 bases. The CDR3 contains 14 residues. Germline CDR1 is GTSNPN and CDR2 is SVGIG (reference sequence). Germline trimming cut 0 bases from V and 1 base from J; bases unmatched to any gene: 1. DNA of the CDR3: TGTGCCTGGAGTGTACAGGGGGGCCAAGAGACCCAGTACTTC. Its protein product is CAWSVQGGQETQYF.

This chain connects TRBV30 to TRBJ1-1, with D possibly being TRBD1 (5 bases). This CDR3 has 13 residues. CDR1 is GTSNPN and CDR2 is SVGIG in the germline V gene (reference sequence). Between the trimmed V and J ends, which lost 1 base and 2 bases, there was a span of 8 bases. CDR3 nucleotide sequence: TGTGCCTGGAGTGGACAGTTCAACACTGAAGCTTTCTTT. This gives the protein CAWSGQFNTEAFF.

The chain recombines TRBV30 with TRBJ1-5; no definite D call. From germline, CDR1 is GTSNPN and CDR2 SVGIG (reference sequence). The CDR3 length is 12 residues. Trimming cost V 4 bases and J 4 bases, with 8 bases left between them. The CDR3 loop reads CAWKVGNQPQHF. The CDR3 coding sequence is TGTGCCTGGAAAGTAGGGAATCAGCCCCAGCATTTT.

This chain uses TRBV30 with TRBJ1-5; no reliable D call. This CDR3 contains 14 residues. Trimming stripped 0 bases from V and 6 bases from J, with 12 bases between. CDR1 is GTSNPN, CDR2 SVGIG, per germline (reference sequence). As DNA, the CDR3 is TGTGCCTGGAGTGTAGGCAGTTTAGGTCAGCCCCAGCATTTT. Residues: CAWSVGSLGQPQHF. Full variable domain (remainder filled in from reference TRBV30 and TRBJ1-5): SQTIHQWPATLVQPVGSPLSLECTVEGTSNPNLYWYRQAAGRGLQLLFYSVGIGQISSEVPQNLSASRPQDRQFILSSKKLLLSDSGFYLCAWSVGSLGQPQHFGDGTRLSIL.

V usage is TRBV30 and J usage is TRBJ2-3, with D perhaps matching TRBD2 (7 bases). V was clipped by 2 bases and J by 4 bases, with 16 bases between them. The CDR3 spans 15 residues. The germline V gene encodes CDR1 GTSNPN and CDR2 SVGIG (reference sequence). The CDR3 loop reads CAWSTQGGGADTQYF. In DNA, the CDR3 is TGTGCCTGGAGTACCCAAGGGGGGGGAGCAGATACGCAGTATTTT.

V gene TRBV29-1 combines with J gene TRBJ1-4, with a tentative D call TRBD1 (6 bases). Germline V gene sequence: CDR1 SQVTM, CDR2 ANQGSEA. The CDR3 sequence is 14 residues long. The V and J ends lost 5 bases and 10 bases respectively, with 20 bases between them. DNA for the CDR3: TGCAGCGTTTCACGACAGGTCCCTGGGGGAAAACTGTTTTTT. Its protein product is CSVSRQVPGGKLFF.

The chain combines TRBV7-9 with TRBJ2-7; 9 bases are shared with TRBD1. Germline V gene sequence: CDR1 SEHNR, CDR2 FQNEAQ (reference sequence). CDR3 length: 14 amino acids. The V and J ends lost 2 bases and 4 bases, in that order; junction bases with no gene match: 3. The CDR3 is CASSLRDRVYEQYF. As DNA, the CDR3 is TGTGCCAGCAGCTTAAGGGACAGGGTTTACGAGCAGTACTTC.

The chain carries TRBV5-1 and TRBJ2-3; tentative D call: TRBD1 (6 bases). V was trimmed by 4 bases and J by 0 bases, leaving 15 bases between them. Germline values: CDR1 SGHRS, CDR2 YFSETQ. This CDR3 region has 16 residues. The CDR3 nucleotides read TGCGCCAGCAGCGACCACCGGACAGCTAGCACAGATACGCAGTATTTT. This codes for CASSDHRTASTDTQYF. The variable domain in full, with the rest retrieved from reference TRBV5-1 and TRBJ2-3, is KAGVTQTPRYLIKTRGQQVTLSCSPISGHRSVSWYQQTPGQGLQFLFEYFSETQRNKGNFPGRFSGRQFSNSRSEMNVSTLELGDSALYLCASSDHRTASTDTQYFGPGTRLTVL.

In this sample, this clone turned up once. The V gene is TRBV25-1, the J gene TRBJ2-5, with TRBD2 matching over 7 bases. J was trimmed by 2 bases and V by 5 bases; bases with no gene match: 5. CDR3 length equals 14 residues. Per germline, CDR1 MGHDK and CDR2 SYGVNS. The CDR3 is CASSRAGNQETQYF. The CDR3 DNA reads as TGTGCCAGCAGTCGAGCGGGGAATCAAGAGACCCAGTACTTC.

This rearrangement joins TRBV30 to TRBJ1-5, with D unresolved. The CDR3 has 16 amino acids. Germline V gene data show CDR1 as GTSNPN and CDR2 as SVGIG (reference sequence). V dropped 2 bases and J dropped 2 bases, with 16 bases sitting between them. The chain's CDR3 is CAWSSPPGSGNQPQHF. The CDR3 DNA reads TGTGCCTGGAGTTCCCCACCTGGGTCCGGCAATCAGCCCCAGCATTTT.

The CDR3 DNA is TGTGCCTGGAGTCCCGCCACCTCGTATGGCTACACCTTC. Translated, it gives CAWSPATSYGYTF. The V and J genes are TRBV30 and TRBJ1-2, with D unclear. This CDR3 has 13 amino acids. Trimming shortened V by 2 bases and J by 5 bases, and 12 bases separated the two germline ends. Per the germline V gene, CDR1 is GTSNPN and CDR2 is SVGIG (reference sequence).

V is TRBV10-3 and J is TRBJ2-7, with TRBD1 matching over 7 bases. Germline V lookup: CDR1 ENHRY, CDR2 SYGVKD. V dropped 3 bases and J dropped 7; count of bases not matched to a gene: 9. The CDR3 runs to 14 residues. This CDR3 reads CAISDGRGIVEQYF. The CDR3 DNA reads TGTGCCATCAGTGATGGCAGGGGGATTGTGGAGCAGTACTTC.

Note on this clone: The junction does not match germline at one end; this may be a read error. The chain uses TRBV6-1 and TRBJ2-7; tentative D call: TRBD2 (6 bases). The CDR3 has 15 residues. Looked up from germline, CDR1 is MNHNS and CDR2 is SASEGT. The CDR3 sequence: CASSGQPAGTAPNSF. CDR3 in DNA: TGTGCCAGCAGTGGACAACCCGCGGGGACGGCCCCTAATAGCTTC.

The chain uses TRBV2 and TRBJ2-7, with D possibly called TRBD1 or TRBD2 (5 bases each). Germline assignment: CDR1 SNHLY and CDR2 FYNNEI. Trimming stripped 6 bases from V and 6 bases from J, with 21 bases between. This CDR3 spans 15 amino acids. In nucleotides, the CDR3 is TGTGCCAGCAGCAGAACCGGGTCCGTTGGGGGCGAGCAGTACTTC. Its protein product is CASSRTGSVGGEQYF.

J is TRBJ2-5 and V is TRBV5-1, with TRBD1 identical over 7 bases. The CDR3 consists of 17 residues. The ends lost 0 bases at V and 5 bases at J; junction bases unmatched: 13. From germline, CDR1 is SGHRS and CDR2 YFSETQ. The CDR3 sequence is CASSLARTGRLRETQYF. The CDR3 nucleotides read TGCGCCAGCAGCTTGGCCCGGACAGGTCGATTGAGGGAGACCCAGTACTTC.

This clone turned up a few times. This sequence joins TRBV6-6 and TRBJ2-1; D is uncertain. Germline CDR1 is MNHNY and CDR2 is SVGAGI (reference sequence). This CDR3 is built from 11 residues. The ends were cut back, 4 bases at V and 5 bases at J, with 3 bases in the middle. CDR3: CASSSHNEQFF. In DNA form, the CDR3 reads TGTGCCAGCAGTTCCCACAATGAGCAGTTCTTC.

This chain uses TRBV7-9 with TRBJ2-1; D not resolved. CDR1 and CDR2 (germline): SEHNR, FQNEAQ (reference sequence). V was pared by 5 bases and J by 5 bases, with 16 bases between. CDR3 length: 15 residues. CDR3 amino acids: CASSPTGPQDNEQFF. In nucleotides, the CDR3 is TGTGCCAGCAGCCCGACCGGGCCCCAAGACAATGAGCAGTTCTTC.

This clone appeared a single time. The genes are TRBV6-5 and TRBJ1-5; a weak D match, TRBD1 (5 bases). Between the trimmed V and J ends, which lost 2 bases and 4 bases, there was a span of 12 bases. The CDR3 runs to 15 residues. CDR1 MNHEY and CDR2 SVGAGI come from the germline V gene. Here the CDR3 reads CASSYAGALNQPQHF. In DNA form, the CDR3 reads TGTGCCAGCAGTTACGCCGGGGCCCTAAATCAGCCCCAGCATTTT.

This clone has only a few counts. V gene TRBV30 combines with J gene TRBJ2-3, with D perhaps matching TRBD1 (6 bases). This CDR3 is 12 amino acids long. With 5 bases removed from V and 2 bases from J, the gap between germline ends came to 8 bases. Germline CDR1 GTSNPN, CDR2 SVGIG (reference sequence). The CDR3 spells CAWGQNTDTQYF. The CDR3 coding sequence is TGTGCCTGGGGACAGAACACAGATACGCAGTATTTT.

V usage is TRBV14 and J usage is TRBJ2-7; a weak D match, TRBD2 (6 bases). This CDR3 comprises 9 residues. CDR1 and CDR2 (germline): SGHDN, FVKESK. V was pared by 9 bases and J by 9 bases, with 9 bases between. Here the CDR3 DNA reads TGTGCCAGTTTCGGGGGGCAGTACTTC. This sequence encodes CASFGGQYF. Supplemented by reference TRBV14 and TRBJ2-7, the full variable domain reads EAGVTQFPSHSVIEKGQTVTLRCDPISGHDNLYWYRRVMGKEIKFLLHFVKESKQDESGMPNNRFLAERTGGTYSTLKVQPAELEDSGVYFCASFGGQYFGPGTRLTVT.

The V gene is TRBV5-1, the J gene TRBJ2-7; D possibly corresponds to TRBD1 (6 bases). The CDR3 extends over 14 amino acids. V lost 2 bases to trimming and J lost 2 bases, with 11 bases between them. Germline CDR1 reads SGHRS; CDR2 reads YFSETQ. Here the CDR3 reads CASSFSWTAYEQYF. CDR3 DNA: TGCGCCAGCAGCTTTTCGTGGACAGCCTACGAGCAGTACTTC. The variable domain in full, with the rest retrieved from reference TRBV5-1 and TRBJ2-7, is KAGVTQTPRYLIKTRGQQVTLSCSPISGHRSVSWYQQTPGQGLQFLFEYFSETQRNKGNFPGRFSGRQFSNSRSEMNVSTLELGDSALYLCASSFSWTAYEQYFGPGTRLTVT.

This clone was detected only once. The chain couples TRBV2 to TRBJ1-1; D might be TRBD1 (6 bases). The V end lost 6 bases, the J end lost 3 bases, and 14 bases lay between the germline ends. Germline CDR1 reads SNHLY; CDR2 reads FYNNEI. The CDR3 sequence is 14 residues long. CDR3 protein: CASSEQGSYTEAFF. CDR3 DNA sequence: TGTGCCAGCAGCGAACAGGGAAGCTACACTGAAGCTTTCTTT. The whole variable domain, filled in from reference TRBV2 and TRBJ1-1, reads EPEVTQTPSHQVTQMGQEVILRCVPISNHLYFYWYRQILGQKVEFLVSFYNNEISEKSEIFDDQFSVERPDGSNFTLKIRSTKLEDSAMYFCASSEQGSYTEAFFGQGTRLTVV.

The chain joins TRBV30 to TRBJ2-7; no firm D call. CDR3 length: 11 amino acids. Trimming took off 2 bases at V and 5 bases at J, with 7 bases between the two ends. CDR1 and CDR2 from the germline V gene are GTSNPN and SVGIG (reference sequence). Here the CDR3 DNA reads TGTGCCTGGAGTCAGTCGGACGAGCAGTACTTC. Translating gives CAWSQSDEQYF.